The 31 T cell receptor beta chains below were found in one sample sequenced in a study of cytomegalovirus exposure and HLA in healthy donors. A multiplex PCR was run with 60 Vbeta primers and 13 Jbeta primers. TCRdb keeps only in-frame clones here, not all; method: immunoSEQ multiplex PCR. The sample has roughly 140,000 clones, 82% seen once; the top ten hold around 9.7%. Sample: PBMCs. The receptors were sampled from an older woman in good health and CMV-seropositive.

V usage is TRBV30 and J usage is TRBJ1-1, with TRBD1 identical over 7 bases. This CDR3 spans 14 amino acids. Per germline, CDR1 GTSNPN and CDR2 SVGIG (reference sequence). V was clipped by 2 bases and J by 3 bases; unmatched bases: 6. The CDR3 DNA reads as TGTGCCTGGAGTCTTGGTCAGGGGGACACTGAAGCTTTCTTT. Residues: CAWSLGQGDTEAFF.

The V and J genes are TRBV5-1 and TRBJ2-2; D remains unclear. V gave up 4 bases and J gave up 4 bases, with 8 bases separating them. Germline CDR1 reads SGHRS; CDR2 reads YFSETQ. The CDR3 has 13 residues. In DNA, the CDR3 is TGCGCCAGCAGCGGATACAGCACCGGGGAGCTGTTTTTT. The encoded protein is CASSGYSTGELFF. The full variable domain, with the rest looked up from reference TRBV5-1 and TRBJ2-2, is KAGVTQTPRYLIKTRGQQVTLSCSPISGHRSVSWYQQTPGQGLQFLFEYFSETQRNKGNFPGRFSGRQFSNSRSEMNVSTLELGDSALYLCASSGYSTGELFFGEGSRLTVL.

This clone has only one observation. The rearrangement links TRBV2 to TRBJ2-3, with 11 bases lining up with TRBD2. The germline gives CDR1 SNHLY, CDR2 FYNNEI. With 4 bases clipped from V and 5 bases from J, the junction kept 5 bases outside the gene matches. The CDR3 contains 15 residues. CDR3 DNA: TGTGCCAGCAGTGTACTAGCGGGAGCTGGAGATACGCAGTATTTT. Protein: CASSVLAGAGDTQYF.

This clone appeared a single time. The chain links TRBV15 to TRBJ1-2; the match to TRBD1 covers 9 bases. Germline V gene sequence: CDR1 LNHNV, CDR2 YYDKDF (reference sequence). CDR3 length: 14 residues. After removal of 0 bases from V and 4 bases from J, the junction contained 0 bases not matched to a gene. The CDR3 nucleotides read TGTGCCACCAGCAGAGAGACAGGGGGCTATGGCTACACCTTC. This translates into CATSRETGGYGYTF.

This clone was picked up one time. The chain recombines TRBV2 with TRBJ1-2, with D unclear. Per germline, CDR1 SNHLY and CDR2 FYNNEI. This CDR3 comprises 13 residues. V was shortened by 11 bases and J by 0 bases, with 13 bases between the two germline ends. CDR3 sequence reads: CAGTSQPNYGYTF. The CDR3 region has the DNA TGTGCCGGCACATCACAGCCTAACTATGGCTACACCTTC.

This chain links TRBV6-6 with TRBJ2-7, with 10 positions matching TRBD1. The junction had 13 bases not matched to a gene; V was cut back by 6 bases and J by 5 bases. Germline loops: CDR1 MNHNY, CDR2 SVGAGI (reference sequence). The CDR3 is 16 residues long. As DNA, the CDR3 is TGTGCCAGCAGAAATCCGACCGGGACAGGGGTTAACGAGCAGTACTTC. This gives the protein CASRNPTGTGVNEQYF.

The rearrangement uses TRBV27 and TRBJ2-7, with D possibly TRBD2 on 5 matching bases. The CDR3 is 14 amino acids. V shed 5 bases and J shed 4 bases, with 15 bases lying between them. Per germline, CDR1 MNHEY and CDR2 SMNVEV (reference sequence). This CDR3 is CASSGDGESYEQYF. CDR3 bases: TGTGCCAGCAGTGGCGACGGGGAGTCGTACGAGCAGTACTTC.

This clone has only one observation. The V and J genes are TRBV7-2 and TRBJ2-7; TRBD2 matches at 14 bases. V shed 7 bases, J shed 1 base, and the junction held 15 bases outside the gene matches. The CDR3 runs 19 residues. Germline lookup yields CDR1 SGHTA and CDR2 FQGNSA. CDR3 residues: CASTQPGLAGEKGSYEQYF. CDR3 bases: TGTGCCAGCACCCAGCCGGGACTAGCGGGAGAAAAGGGGTCCTACGAGCAGTACTTC.

V usage is TRBV19 and J usage is TRBJ2-7; 9 bases are shared with TRBD1. Germline-derived CDR1 and CDR2 are LNHDA and SQIVND (reference sequence). The CDR3 sequence is 14 residues long. V shed 5 bases, J shed 4 bases, and the junction held 6 bases outside the gene matches. The CDR3 reads CASSSGTGLYEQYF. The CDR3, as DNA: TGTGCCAGTAGTTCCGGGACAGGGTTGTACGAGCAGTACTTC.

This sequence joins TRBV5-1 and TRBJ1-1; a possible D gene is TRBD1 (5 bases). Looked up from germline, CDR1 is SGHRS and CDR2 is YFSETQ. Trimming pared 0 bases from V and 3 bases from J, leaving 15 bases between. The CDR3 runs to 16 residues. The CDR3 DNA sequence: TGCGCCAGCAGCTTGGTATTGGGGGGAGAGGACACTGAAGCTTTCTTT. This gives the protein CASSLVLGGEDTEAFF. Looking up the rest from reference TRBV5-1 and TRBJ1-1 gives the full variable domain: KAGVTQTPRYLIKTRGQQVTLSCSPISGHRSVSWYQQTPGQGLQFLFEYFSETQRNKGNFPGRFSGRQFSNSRSEMNVSTLELGDSALYLCASSLVLGGEDTEAFFGQGTRLTVV.

This chain joins TRBV15 and TRBJ2-1; D not resolved. CDR1 is LNHNV and CDR2 is YYDKDF in the germline V gene (reference sequence). The CDR3 has 13 amino acids. The ends were cut back, 0 bases at V and 7 bases at J, with 7 bases in the middle. CDR3 residues: CATSRDIMNEQFF. The CDR3 nucleotides read TGTGCCACCAGCAGAGATATTATGAATGAGCAGTTCTTC.

The J gene is TRBJ2-7, the V gene TRBV19, with TRBD1 matching over 8 bases. After removal of 3 bases from V and 5 bases from J, the junction contained 9 bases not matched to a gene. The CDR3 has 15 residues. Germline CDR1 and CDR2: LNHDA and SQIVND (reference sequence). CDR3 region: CASSITRQGNDEQYF. As DNA, the CDR3 is TGTGCCAGTAGTATTACGAGACAGGGGAACGACGAGCAGTACTTC.

The rearrangement uses TRBV6-1 and TRBJ2-3; 8 bases are a match to TRBD1. The germline gives CDR1 MNHNS, CDR2 SASEGT. This CDR3 spans 15 amino acids. V lost 4 bases to trimming and J lost 0 bases; unmatched junction nucleotides: 3. The CDR3 sequence: CASSGTGGSTDTQYF. CDR3 DNA: TGTGCCAGCAGTGGTACAGGGGGTAGCACAGATACGCAGTATTTT.

The J gene is TRBJ2-7, the V gene TRBV18, with 8 nucleotides matching TRBD1. The CDR3 contains 15 residues. Trimming took 0 bases from V and 5 from J; bases not matched to a gene: 6. Germline-derived CDR1 and CDR2 are KGHSH and LQKENI. The CDR3 DNA reads as TGTGCCAGCTCACCACCGGTGACAGGGGCTGACGAGCAGTACTTC. Translating it yields CASSPPVTGADEQYF.

The chain combines TRBV4-1 with TRBJ1-2; 8 nucleotides match TRBD1. V lost 4 bases, J lost 8 bases, and 9 bases stayed unmatched. Germline V gene data show CDR1 as MGHRA and CDR2 as YSYEKL. The CDR3 runs to 14 residues. CDR3 residues: CASSRGQGGEGYTF. The CDR3 region has the DNA TGCGCCAGCAGCCGTGGACAGGGTGGAGAAGGCTACACCTTC.

This chain connects TRBV19 to TRBJ2-1; 7 bases agree with TRBD2. The CDR3 covers 15 residues. J lost 5 bases, V lost 1 base, and 5 bases had no gene match. From germline, CDR1 is LNHDA and CDR2 SQIVND (reference sequence). The CDR3, as DNA: TGTGCCAGTAGTATAGGCGGGAGTAAGAACAATGAGCAGTTCTTC. It is translated as CASSIGGSKNNEQFF.

The chain recombines TRBV29-1 with TRBJ1-4; 9 nucleotides agree with TRBD1. Unmatched junction bases numbered 0, after V lost 4 bases and J lost 6 bases. In germline, CDR1 is SQVTM, CDR2 ANQGSEA. The CDR3 is 12 residues long. For the CDR3, the DNA is TGCAGCGTTGGGGACAGGGATGAAAAACTGTTTTTT. Translated, it gives CSVGDRDEKLFF.

This chain connects TRBV25-1 to TRBJ1-1; the D gene is possibly TRBD1 (6 bases). Trimming removed 6 bases at V and 9 bases at J, with 17 bases between. This CDR3 comprises 13 residues. CDR1 and CDR2 (germline): MGHDK, SYGVNS. The CDR3 protein is CASRWDTTGKAFF. The CDR3 coding sequence is TGTGCCAGCAGGTGGGACACAACAGGGAAAGCTTTCTTT.

V usage is TRBV7-2 and J usage is TRBJ2-4; the match to TRBD1 covers 8 bases. The CDR3 loop spans 14 amino acids. The germline gives CDR1 SGHTA, CDR2 FQGNSA. After removal of 5 bases from V and 7 bases from J, the junction contained 7 bases not matched to a gene. The CDR3 sequence: CASSPRTGNNIQYF. CDR3 bases: TGTGCCAGCAGCCCTCGGACAGGGAATAACATTCAGTACTTC.

The chain uses TRBV15 and TRBJ2-3; 10 bases align to TRBD2. This CDR3 spans 14 amino acids. Trimming cost V 5 bases and J 5 bases; bases outside gene matches: 4. Germline V CDR1 and CDR2: LNHNV, YYDKDF (reference sequence). CDR3 region: CATSPAGGGDTQYF. CDR3 sequence (DNA): TGTGCCACCAGCCCAGCGGGAGGGGGAGATACGCAGTATTTT.

This chain joins TRBV10-2 and TRBJ2-2; no clear D. Trimming left V 3 bases short and J 4 bases short, with 9 bases between. This CDR3 has 14 amino acids. Germline V gene sequence: CDR1 WSHSY, CDR2 SAAADI. CDR3 sequence: CASSENRGTGELFF. The CDR3 DNA reads TGCGCCAGCAGTGAAAATAGAGGCACCGGGGAGCTGTTTTTT.

V is TRBV29-1 and J is TRBJ2-3; D is uncertain. The CDR3 is 12 residues long. V dropped 3 bases and J dropped 9 bases, with 13 bases sitting between them. CDR1 SQVTM and CDR2 ANQGSEA come from the germline V gene. CDR3 sequence (DNA): TGCAGCGTTGATAGGCAGCGCGGAACGCAGTATTTT. Encoded protein: CSVDRQRGTQYF.

CDR3 in DNA: TGTGCCAGCAGCTTAGTGCCGGGACAGGGGGCCGCGAGCACTGAAGCTTTCTTT. Translation: CASSLVPGQGAASTEAFF. This chain joins TRBV7-9 and TRBJ1-1; TRBD1 matches 12 bases. V was clipped by 1 base and J by 4 bases; unmatched bases: 10. The CDR3 covers 18 residues. Germline CDR1 reads SEHNR; CDR2 reads FQNEAQ (reference sequence).

In its sample, this clone was seen a few times. The J gene is TRBJ1-1, the V gene TRBV7-8, with D hard to call. The V gene lost 4 bases and the J gene lost 2 bases, with 2 bases spanning the gap. The CDR3 has 11 amino acids. The germline gives CDR1 SGHVS, CDR2 FQNEAQ. CDR3 amino acids: CASSSNTEAFF. DNA of the CDR3: TGTGCCAGCAGCTCAAACACTGAAGCTTTCTTT.

This sequence joins TRBV5-1 and TRBJ2-3; a weak D match, TRBD2 (5 bases). The CDR3 has 14 amino acids. Germline CDR1 is SGHRS and CDR2 is YFSETQ. With 2 bases removed from V and 1 base from J, the gap between germline ends came to 8 bases. CDR3 coding DNA: TGCGCCAGCAGCTTCGGGGATCGCACAGATACGCAGTATTTT. This gives the protein CASSFGDRTDTQYF.

This clone was picked up a small number of times. The chain uses TRBV4-3 and TRBJ1-2, with 9 bases lining up with TRBD1. Losses at the gene ends were 3 bases for V and 0 bases for J; bases not matched to a gene: 8. The CDR3 contains 17 residues. Germline V lookup: CDR1 LGHNA, CDR2 YSLEER. The CDR3 reads CASSQVTGTGTNYGYTF. The CDR3 DNA reads TGCGCCAGCAGCCAGGTAACCGGGACAGGGACTAACTATGGCTACACCTTC.

In this sample, this clone turned up a few times. The chain uses TRBV5-1 and TRBJ2-5, with 8 bases fitting TRBD2. Trimming cost V 4 bases and J 5 bases; bases outside gene matches: 13. The CDR3 runs 16 residues. CDR1 is SGHRS, CDR2 YFSETQ, per germline. The CDR3 nucleotides read TGCGCCAGCAGCCGATCACCGGGCGCGGGAGGCGAGACCCAGTACTTC. Translating it yields CASSRSPGAGGETQYF.

The chain combines TRBV19 with TRBJ2-1; D remains unclear. V shed 3 bases and J shed 4 bases, with 13 bases lying between them. CDR3 length: 15 residues. CDR1 is LNHDA and CDR2 is SQIVND in the germline V gene (reference sequence). CDR3 residues: CASSIGGARYNEQFF. The CDR3 nucleotides read TGTGCCAGTAGTATCGGTGGTGCCCGGTACAATGAGCAGTTCTTC.

The rearrangement joins TRBV7-9 to TRBJ1-1; D is perhaps TRBD1 (5 bases). The CDR3 loop spans 15 amino acids. The V and J ends lost 5 bases and 5 bases respectively, with 18 bases between them. The germline gives CDR1 SEHNR, CDR2 FQNEAQ (reference sequence). The CDR3 loop is CASSPPDRGGTEAFF. The CDR3 bases are TGTGCCAGCAGCCCCCCGGACCGGGGGGGGACTGAAGCTTTCTTT. The full variable domain, in which reference TRBV7-9 and TRBJ1-1 provide the parts outside the CDR3, is DTGVSQNPRHKITKRGQNVTFRCDPISEHNRLYWYRQTLGQGPEFLTYFQNEAQLEKSRLLSDRFSAERPKGSFSTLEIQRTEQGDSAMYLCASSPPDRGGTEAFFGQGTRLTVV.

This clone was detected only a few times. The genes are TRBV29-1 and TRBJ2-7, with D maybe TRBD1 (6 bases). CDR1 is SQVTM and CDR2 is ANQGSEA in the germline V gene. This CDR3 contains 12 residues. The V end lost 3 bases, the J end lost 6 bases, and 12 bases lay between the germline ends. Here the CDR3 reads CSVDSGVGEQYF. The CDR3 DNA sequence: TGCAGCGTTGATTCAGGGGTTGGCGAGCAGTACTTC.

This sequence joins TRBV7-9 and TRBJ2-1; D uncertain. V gave up 5 bases and J gave up 6 bases, with 8 bases separating them. Germline V gene lookup returns CDR1 SEHNR and CDR2 FQNEAQ (reference sequence). The CDR3 totals 12 residues. CDR3 residues: CASSPTGNEQFF. The CDR3 bases are TGTGCCAGCAGCCCGACTGGCAATGAGCAGTTCTTC.